A selection of T cell receptor beta chains follows, all from one sample in a study of blood T cell repertoires in COVID-19. Sequencing was performed with immunoSEQ multiplex PCR; in TCRdb, only in-frame clones are kept and a portion is missing. Of 30,000 to 40,000 clones in the sample, around 86% were seen once. Specimen: peripheral blood. Receptors originate from a woman aged 80 or over with active or convalescent COVID-19. CDR3s include the opening cysteine and the closing phenylalanine or tryptophan. The D gene is left open where the match is weak. Clone size appears in some rows only: once, few, many, or a class for an expanded clone.

TGTGCCAGCAGCCACGGACTAGTGGGCAATTTTGAGCAGTTCTTC,CASSHGLVGNFEQFF,TRBJ2-1,TRBD2,-,TRBV7-2
TGTGCCAGCAGTTACTCGAGGAGGGAGAACTATGGCTACACCTTC,CASSYSRRENYGYTF,TRBJ1-2,-,-,TRBV6-6
TGCGCCAGCAGCTTGGCCGCGGGACTAGAGATCACCGGGGAGCTGTTTTTT,CASSLAAGLEITGELFF,TRBJ2-2,TRBD2,-,TRBV5-1
TGTGCCACCAGCCCGCGAACAGGGTACGGCAATCAGCCCCAGCATTTT,CATSPRTGYGNQPQHF,TRBJ1-5,-,-,TRBV15
TGCGCCAGCAGCAGACAGGACACGGGCTATGGCTACACCTTC,CASSRQDTGYGYTF,TRBJ1-2,-,-,TRBV5-1
TGTGCCAGCAGTGACTATCCTACGTTCGCCTACGAGCAGTACTTC,CASSDYPTFAYEQYF,TRBJ2-7,-,-,TRBV6-4
TGTGCCAGCTCACCGTTGACAGGGTATACTGAAGCTTTCTTT,CASSPLTGYTEAFF,TRBJ1-1,TRBD1,-,TRBV18
TGTGCCAGCAGCCGCGACAGGGGGTCGTGGGAGACCCAGTACTTC,CASSRDRGSWETQYF,TRBJ2-5,TRBD1,-,TRBV11-3
TGTGCCAGCTTAACAGGGGTACAAGAGACCCAGTACTTC,CASLTGVQETQYF,TRBJ2-5,TRBD1,once,TRBV18
TGTGCCAGCTCACCAAGGGGACAGCAAGAGACCCAGTACTTC,CASSPRGQQETQYF,TRBJ2-5,TRBD1,few,TRBV18
TGTGCCAGCAGCGTAGCCCCAGGGGGCGGTTCGGCTGAAGCTTTCTTT,CASSVAPGGGSAEAFF,TRBJ1-1,TRBD1,-,TRBV9
TGTGCCACCCGGGCTTTCCCGCGGGAAGTGAACACTGAAGCTTTCTTT,CATRAFPREVNTEAFF,TRBJ1-1,-,-,TRBV21-1
TGTGCCAGCAGCATGAGACAGGATAATGCTCTCTTCCAGCAGTACTTC,CASSMRQDNALFQQYF,TRBJ2-7,-,-,TRBV13
TGTGCCACCAGCAGTATCTGGGGGACATCGTACCAAGAGACCCAGTACTTC,CATSSIWGTSYQETQYF,TRBJ2-5,-,-,TRBV15
TGTGCCAGTACCAACGACAGGGGAAACACTGAAGCTTTCTTT,CASTNDRGNTEAFF,TRBJ1-1,TRBD1,-,TRBV19
TGTGCCAGCAGAGTAAAAACGGCAGGTGAGGGGTCGCGGGGGGGCCGCGATGAGCAGTTCTTC,CASRVKTAGEGSRGGRDEQFF,TRBJ2-1,TRBD2,-,TRBV27
TGTGCCAGCAGGCAGGACAGTTGGAGTGAAAAACTGTTTTTT,CASRQDSWSEKLFF,TRBJ1-4,-,-,TRBV16
TGCGCCAGCAGCCAAGGCCCCCTGGACAGGAAGGGCTACACCTTC,CASSQGPLDRKGYTF,TRBJ1-2,TRBD1,-,TRBV4-1
TGCGCCAGCAGCCCGGGGACTAGCGGGAGAACCTCCTACGAGCAGTACTTC,CASSPGTSGRTSYEQYF,TRBJ2-7,TRBD2,medium-sized,TRBV5-1
TGCAGCGTAGGGTGGACTCTTTACGAGCAGTACTTC,CSVGWTLYEQYF,TRBJ2-7,-,-,TRBV29-1
TGTGCCAGCGACAGGTCCAGTGATTCACCCCTCCACTTT,CASDRSSDSPLHF,TRBJ1-6,-,-,TRBV6-5
TGTGCCAGCAGCCAACTAGCGGGGGGTTACAATGAGCAGTTCTTC,CASSQLAGGYNEQFF,TRBJ2-1,TRBD2,-,TRBV4-2